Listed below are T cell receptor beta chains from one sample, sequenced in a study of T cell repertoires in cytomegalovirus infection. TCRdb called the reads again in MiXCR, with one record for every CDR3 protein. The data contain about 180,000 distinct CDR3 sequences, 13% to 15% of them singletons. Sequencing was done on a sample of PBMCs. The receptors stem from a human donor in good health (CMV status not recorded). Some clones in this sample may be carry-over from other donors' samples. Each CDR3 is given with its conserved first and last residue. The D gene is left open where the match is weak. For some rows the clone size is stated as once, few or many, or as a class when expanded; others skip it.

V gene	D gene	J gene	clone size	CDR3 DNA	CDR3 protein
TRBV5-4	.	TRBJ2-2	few	TGTGCCAGCAGCTCCCGTTCGGAGAACACCGGGGAGCTGTTTTTT	CASSSRSENTGELFF
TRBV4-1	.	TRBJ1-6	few	TGCGCCAGCAGCCAAGAATCTGCAGAGAGGGGTTATAATTCACCCCTCCACTTT	CASSQESAERGYNSPLHF
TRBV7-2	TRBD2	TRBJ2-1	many	TGTGCCAGCAGCCCACTCACCGGGAGGGTCTACAATGAGCAGTTCTTC	CASSPLTGRVYNEQFF
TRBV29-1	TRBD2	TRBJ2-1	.	TGCAGCGCCTTCGGACTAGCGGCTACCTACAATGAGCAGTTCTTC	CSAFGLAATYNEQFF
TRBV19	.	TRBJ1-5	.	TGTGCCAGTAGTGGCGGACGGGCAGGTAGCAATCAGCCCCAGCATTTT	CASSGGRAGSNQPQHF
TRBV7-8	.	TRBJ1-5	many	TGTGCCAGCAGCTGGTCTCAAGGGCCCCAGCATTTT	CASSWSQGPQHF
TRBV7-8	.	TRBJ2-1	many	TGTGCCAGCAGCCCCCCGGACGGCAGAGGGGATGAGCAGTTCTTC	CASSPPDGRGDEQFF
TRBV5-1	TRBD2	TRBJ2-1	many	TGCGCCAGCAGCTTGTTACTAGCGGGATGGCAGAGCTCCTACAATGAGCAGTTCTTC	CASSLLLAGWQSSYNEQFF
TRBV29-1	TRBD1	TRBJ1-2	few	TGCAGCGTTGCCGGGACAGCCAGGAGCTATGGCTACACCTTC	CSVAGTARSYGYTF
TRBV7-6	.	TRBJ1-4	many	TGTGCCAGCAGCTTAGATCAACTTTCTCCTAATGAAAAACTGTTTTTT	CASSLDQLSPNEKLFF
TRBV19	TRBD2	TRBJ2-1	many	TGTGCCAGTAGTGGGACTATTCCCGGTAATGAGCAGTTCTTC	CASSGTIPGNEQFF